The clone carrying this TCR beta chain was found once. This table comes from immunoSEQ multiplex PCR, and its TCRdb copy is limited to in-frame clones, with some not included. The table has some 21,000 clones, about 84% seen once; the top ten hold roughly 26%. Mixed chimerism was transient after nonmyeloablative marrow transplants from related graft donors. This sample stems from a study of Tregs in tolerant kidney transplant recipients. This CDR3 contains 15 residues. Germline V lookup: CDR1 MGHRA, CDR2 YSYEKL. Trimming stripped 1 base from V and 4 bases from J, with 10 bases between. This specimen consisted of CD8+ T cells from blood (PBMCs), obtained 6 months after the transplant. This clonotype originated in a human patient who received a combined kidney and bone marrow transplant. Some T cells may be graft donor cells. This chain joins TRBV4-1 and TRBJ2-2; perhaps TRBD2 as D (5 bases). This CDR3 is CASSQVLLATGELFF. Here the CDR3 DNA reads TGCGCCAGCAGCCAAGTCCTCCTAGCCACCGGGGAGCTGTTTTTT.